The 32 T cell receptor beta chains in this list originate from one sample, sequenced in a study of diagnostic markers for celiac disease. TCRdb re-called the reads and shows each CDR3 protein once, DNA omitted. The sample has 7,000 to 8,000 distinct CDR3 sequences. The sequencing input was either unsorted cells or a sorted T cell fraction (not recorded which). All receptors derive from a human donor. This table probably holds off-target reads from a library built for another chain.

By frequency, this clonotype is large. The V gene is TRBV28, the J gene TRBJ2-2; TCRdb names TRBD1, which stays unverified in the absence of DNA. The CDR3 sequence is 14 residues long. From germline, CDR1 is MDHEN and CDR2 SYDVKM. The CDR3 spells CASSLRQLTGELFF.

V usage is TRBV5-5 and J usage is TRBJ1-5. Per germline, CDR1 SGHKS and CDR2 YYEKEE (reference sequence). The CDR3 is 14 amino acids. CDR3 in amino acids: CASGEMLTNQPQHF.

This clonotype is called medium-sized based on its frequency. The CDR3 is CSASTHYDPSLNSNQPQHF. The J gene is TRBJ1-5, the V gene TRBV20-1. The CDR3 has 19 residues. Germline V gene data show CDR1 as DFQATT and CDR2 as SNEGSKA (reference sequence).

The chain recombines TRBV6-5 with TRBJ1-1. This CDR3 spans 12 amino acids. Germline V gene data show CDR1 as MNHEY and CDR2 as SVGAGI. CDR3 sequence: CASSFRGAEAFF.

The rearrangement joins TRBV7-2 to TRBJ2-1; absent DNA, TCRdb's TRBD2 call cannot be checked. Germline values: CDR1 SGHTA, CDR2 FQGNSA. The CDR3 contains 15 residues. The CDR3 sequence is CASSLAGLVDNEQFF.

This clonotype is deemed medium-sized by its frequency. The chain is built from TRBV18 and TRBJ2-7. The CDR3 is made up of 12 amino acids. The germline CDR1 and CDR2 sequences are KGHSH and LQKENI. CDR3: CASSPIGTEQYF.

The rearrangement joins TRBV7-2 to TRBJ2-1; TCRdb gives TRBD2 as the D gene, but with no DNA this cannot be confirmed. The CDR3 is made up of 13 amino acids. CDR1 is SGHTA, CDR2 FQGNSA, per germline. This chain's CDR3 is CASSGGRANEQFF.

The rearrangement links TRBV18 to TRBJ1-1; lacking DNA, the TRBD1 call made by TCRdb goes unchecked. Germline values: CDR1 KGHSH, CDR2 LQKENI. This CDR3 has 14 residues. CDR3 residues: CASSRDRVNTEAFF.

This clonotype is medium-sized by frequency. V usage is TRBV5-1 and J usage is TRBJ2-2; without DNA, the TCRdb call of TRBD1 cannot be checked. CDR3 length: 16 residues. The V gene's germline CDR1 is SGHRS and CDR2 YFSETQ. CDR3: CASSSGQGVNTGELFF.

The chain recombines TRBV5-1 with TRBJ1-1; TCRdb gives TRBD1 as the D gene, but with no DNA this cannot be confirmed. The CDR3 extends over 15 amino acids. CDR1 is SGHRS, CDR2 YFSETQ, per germline. CDR3 loop: CASSLGQGPHSEAFF.

This sequence joins TRBV12-3 or TRBV12-4 and TRBJ2-3. The CDR3 is made up of 17 amino acids. The CDR3 loop is CASSLAQVGVGTDTQYF.

V usage is TRBV20-1 and J usage is TRBJ1-2; TCRdb names TRBD1, which stays unverified in the absence of DNA. Germline V gene sequence: CDR1 DFQATT, CDR2 SNEGSKA (reference sequence). This CDR3 has 16 residues. Here the CDR3 reads CSASYYYGVPGYGYTF.

Measured by frequency, this clonotype is medium-sized (0.01 to 0.1%). The V and J genes are TRBV5-1 and TRBJ1-4; the D call of TRBD1 rests on TCRdb alone, since no DNA is present to check it. The CDR3 contains 17 residues. Germline V gene lookup returns CDR1 SGHRS and CDR2 YFSETQ. The CDR3 here is CASSVGGGAGAPEKLFF.

CDR3 sequence reads: CASSFSPHENTGELFF. This sequence joins TRBV5-5 and TRBJ2-2; TCRdb designates TRBD1, a call that cannot be tested without DNA. The CDR3 runs to 16 residues. Germline lookup yields CDR1 SGHKS and CDR2 YYEKEE (reference sequence).

CDR3: CASSIQGANTEAFF. This chain joins TRBV12-3 or TRBV12-4 and TRBJ1-1; TCRdb names TRBD1, which stays unverified in the absence of DNA. This CDR3 region has 14 residues.

This rearrangement joins TRBV12-3 or TRBV12-4 to TRBJ2-1; TCRdb proposes TRBD1, but this gene call is untestable without DNA. The CDR3 has 18 amino acids. Here the CDR3 reads CASSLAGGESSSYNEQFF.

The rearrangement uses TRBV29-1 and TRBJ2-1. The CDR3 spans 11 residues. CDR1 is SQVTM, CDR2 ANQGSEA, per germline. This chain's CDR3 is CSVEGPNEQFF.

The chain employs TRBV2 and TRBJ1-5; TCRdb's D call, TRBD1, is unchecked because there is no DNA. This CDR3 has 16 residues. Germline V lookup: CDR1 SNHLY, CDR2 FYNNEI. This chain's CDR3 is CASSETGMYSNQPQHF.

This clonotype is called medium-sized based on its frequency. J is TRBJ2-2 and V is TRBV20-1. There are 14 residues in the CDR3. Per germline, CDR1 DFQATT and CDR2 SNEGSKA (reference sequence). Here the CDR3 reads CSARVPGNTGELFF.

According to its frequency, this clonotype is medium-sized (0.01 to 0.1%). V gene TRBV5-1 combines with J gene TRBJ2-5. There are 13 residues in the CDR3. Germline V gene sequence: CDR1 SGHRS, CDR2 YFSETQ. The CDR3 reads CASSLISQETQYF.

Frequency places this clonotype as large. This chain uses TRBV9 with TRBJ2-2. Germline V gives CDR1 SGDLS, CDR2 YYNGEE. The CDR3 is 13 residues long. CDR3 residues: CASSVGDTGELFF.

The CDR3 loop reads CASTRDRWSEKLFF. The chain is built from TRBV3-1 and TRBJ1-4; as DNA is missing, the TRBD1 call by TCRdb cannot be tested. CDR1 is LGHDT, CDR2 YNNKEL, per germline (reference sequence). The CDR3 covers 14 residues.

The chain uses TRBV20-1 and TRBJ2-3. Germline CDR1 DFQATT, CDR2 SNEGSKA (reference sequence). This CDR3 is 13 amino acids long. This CDR3 reads CSALEPDQDTQYF.

In terms of frequency, this clonotype is medium-sized (0.01 to 0.1%). This rearrangement joins TRBV10-3 to TRBJ2-2; TCRdb picks TRBD2, but there is no DNA to check that call. CDR1 and CDR2 (germline): ENHRY, SYGVKD. CDR3 length: 14 residues. The CDR3 spells CAIRASGRTGELFF.

Frequency places this clonotype as large. The gene calls are TRBV7-2 and TRBJ2-1; TCRdb's assignment of TRBD2 cannot be checked, as there is no DNA. The CDR3 has 16 residues. Germline V gives CDR1 SGHTA, CDR2 FQGNSA. The chain's CDR3 is CASSAVGALAGAEQFF.

The V and J genes are TRBV6-2 or TRBV6-3 and TRBJ2-7; absent DNA, TCRdb's TRBD1 call cannot be checked. Germline lookup yields CDR1 MNHEY and CDR2 SVGEGT. This CDR3 has 17 residues. The CDR3 sequence: CASSYSTDDPGGYEQYF.

This clonotype is identified as medium-sized from frequency. The gene calls are TRBV28 and TRBJ2-1; there is no DNA to check the TCRdb D call of TRBD1. This CDR3 comprises 18 residues. CDR1 and CDR2 (germline): MDHEN, SYDVKM. CDR3 loop: CASSFVPGGQGVANEQFF.

V gene TRBV19 combines with J gene TRBJ1-5. This CDR3 region has 14 residues. Germline CDR1 and CDR2: LNHDA and SQIVND (reference sequence). The CDR3 spells CASTEQARNQPQHF.

V is TRBV7-9 and J is TRBJ1-2; no DNA is available, so the TRBD1 call from TCRdb remains unchecked. Germline CDR1 reads SEHNR; CDR2 reads FQNEAQ (reference sequence). This CDR3 has 15 amino acids. The CDR3 protein is CASSTTDSPNYGYTF.

The chain carries TRBV7-7 and TRBJ2-2; TCRdb gives TRBD1 as the D gene, but with no DNA this cannot be confirmed. The length of the CDR3 is 17 residues. Germline loops: CDR1 SSHAT, CDR2 FNYEAQ (reference sequence). This CDR3 reads CASSSHGRGSVTGELFF.

The chain recombines TRBV5-6 with TRBJ1-1; the D call of TRBD1 rests on TCRdb alone, since no DNA is present to check it. From germline, CDR1 is SGHDT and CDR2 YYEEEE. This CDR3 is 17 amino acids long. CDR3 region: CASSFPTDRGRGTEAFF.

J is TRBJ2-2 and V is TRBV12-3 or TRBV12-4; no DNA is available, so the TRBD1 call from TCRdb remains unchecked. This CDR3 contains 12 residues. The CDR3 reads CASSVGGGELFF.